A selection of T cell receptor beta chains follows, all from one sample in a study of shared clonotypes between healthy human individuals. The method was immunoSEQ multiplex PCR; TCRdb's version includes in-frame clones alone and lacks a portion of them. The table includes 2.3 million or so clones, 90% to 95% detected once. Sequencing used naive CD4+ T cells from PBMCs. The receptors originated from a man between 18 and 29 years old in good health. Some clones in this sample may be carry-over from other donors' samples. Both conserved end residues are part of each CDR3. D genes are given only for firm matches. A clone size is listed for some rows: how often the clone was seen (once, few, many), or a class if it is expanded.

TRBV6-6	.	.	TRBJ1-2	CASSYSQGLVYGYTF	TGTGCCAGCAGTTACTCGCAGGGGCTAGTCTATGGCTACACCTTC
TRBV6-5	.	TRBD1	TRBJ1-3	CASSRWDSSGNTIYF	TGTGCCAGCAGTCGATGGGACAGCTCTGGAAACACCATATATTTT
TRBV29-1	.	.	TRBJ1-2	CSVGPGAYGYTF	TGCAGCGTTGGTCCTGGGGCTTATGGCTACACCTTC
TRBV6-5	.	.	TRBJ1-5	CASSRRTDQPQHF	TGTGCCAGCAGCCGCCGGACAGATCAGCCCCAGCATTTT
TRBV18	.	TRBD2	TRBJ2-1	CASSPTSGSYNEQFF	TGTGCCAGCTCACCCACTAGCGGGAGCTACAATGAGCAGTTCTTC
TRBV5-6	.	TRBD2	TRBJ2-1	CASSLVVSSRERGNEQFF	TGTGCCAGCAGCTTGGTCGTGAGTTCGCGGGAGCGCGGTAATGAGCAGTTCTTC
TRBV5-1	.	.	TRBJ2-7	CASSLEFHEQYF	TGCGCCAGCAGCTTGGAGTTCCACGAGCAGTACTTC
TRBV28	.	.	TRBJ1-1	CASTTGFFRNTEAFF	TGTGCCAGCACTACAGGGTTTTTTCGGAACACTGAAGCTTTCTTT
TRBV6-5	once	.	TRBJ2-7	CASSYSTAVSSYEQYF	TGTGCCAGCAGTTACTCCACAGCCGTCAGCTCCTACGAGCAGTACTTC
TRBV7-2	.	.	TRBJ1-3	CASSARGSGAGNTIYF	TGTGCCAGCAGCGCAAGGGGTAGCGGTGCTGGAAACACCATATATTTT
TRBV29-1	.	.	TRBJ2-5	CSVVVAQETQYF	TGCAGCGTTGTGGTCGCCCAAGAGACCCAGTACTTC
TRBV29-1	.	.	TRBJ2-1	CSVEVSRENIPNEQFF	TGCAGCGTTGAAGTCAGCCGGGAGAACATCCCCAATGAGCAGTTCTTC
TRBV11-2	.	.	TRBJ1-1	CASSLGVEAFF	TGTGCCAGCAGCTTAGGTGTTGAAGCTTTCTTT
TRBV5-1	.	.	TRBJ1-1	CASSPGGGEGNTEAFF	TGCGCCAGCAGCCCTGGGGGCGGCGAAGGAAACACTGAAGCTTTCTTT
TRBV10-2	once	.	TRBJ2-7	CASGTVFYEQYF	TGCGCCAGCGGAACAGTTTTCTACGAGCAGTACTTC
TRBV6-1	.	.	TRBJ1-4	CASGPFATNEKLFF	TGTGCCAGCGGCCCATTTGCAACTAATGAAAAACTGTTTTTT
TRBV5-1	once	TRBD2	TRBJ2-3	CASSLGSVAGGLPDTQYF	TGCGCCAGCAGCTTGGGGTCAGTGGCGGGAGGATTGCCAGATACGCAGTATTTT
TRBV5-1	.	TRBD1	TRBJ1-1	CASRPQGAGTEAFF	TGCGCCAGCAGACCTCAGGGGGCCGGTACTGAAGCTTTCTTT
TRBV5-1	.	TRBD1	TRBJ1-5	CASSSPWGQDPDSNQPQHF	TGCGCCAGCAGCTCCCCTTGGGGACAGGATCCTGATAGCAATCAGCCCCAGCATTTT
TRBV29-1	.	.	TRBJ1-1	CSVERVGSPEAFF	TGCAGCGTTGAACGAGTGGGGAGCCCTGAAGCTTTCTTT
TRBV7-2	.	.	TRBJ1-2	CASSLATGLNYGYTF	TGTGCCAGCAGCTTAGCGACGGGGCTCAACTATGGCTACACCTTC
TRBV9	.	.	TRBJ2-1	CASSVVAGDPYNEQFF	TGTGCCAGCAGCGTAGTCGCCGGGGATCCCTACAATGAGCAGTTCTTC
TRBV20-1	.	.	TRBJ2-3	CSAKEPTTQYF	TGCAGTGCCAAGGAGCCAACTACGCAGTATTTT
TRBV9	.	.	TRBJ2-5	CASSLGRQETQYF	TGTGCCAGCAGCCTGGGGCGGCAAGAGACCCAGTACTTC
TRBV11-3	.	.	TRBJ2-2	CASSLDLPGPGELFF	TGTGCCAGCAGCTTAGATCTGCCGGGGCCCGGGGAGCTGTTTTTT
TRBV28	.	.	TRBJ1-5	CASSQISNQPQHF	TGTGCCAGCAGTCAAATTAGCAATCAGCCCCAGCATTTT
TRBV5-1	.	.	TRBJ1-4	CASSPGQVATNEKLFF	TGCGCCAGCAGTCCCGGGCAGGTTGCAACTAATGAAAAACTGTTTTTT
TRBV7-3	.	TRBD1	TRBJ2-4	CASSPGTGDTIQYF	TGTGCCAGCAGCCCGGGGACAGGGGACACCATTCAGTACTTC
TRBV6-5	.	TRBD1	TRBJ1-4	CASRPTGGNEKLFF	TGTGCCAGCAGGCCGACAGGGGGTAATGAAAAACTGTTTTTT
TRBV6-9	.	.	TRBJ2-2	CASSYRTGKTSRNTGELFF	TGTGCCAGCAGTTATCGGACAGGGAAGACTAGCAGGAACACCGGGGAGCTGTTTTTT
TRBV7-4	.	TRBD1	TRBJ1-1	CASSYKAGQGDMNTEAFF	TGTGCCAGCAGCTACAAAGCCGGACAGGGGGACATGAACACTGAAGCTTTCTTT
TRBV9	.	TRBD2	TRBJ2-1	CASSVGGLAAYNEQFF	TGTGCCAGCAGCGTCGGAGGCCTAGCGGCATACAATGAGCAGTTCTTC
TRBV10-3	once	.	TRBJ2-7	CAISEALRAEQYF	TGTGCCATCAGTGAGGCCCTCCGGGCCGAGCAGTACTTC
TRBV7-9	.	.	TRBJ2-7	CASSGTIGYEQYF	TGTGCCAGCAGCGGGACAATCGGCTACGAGCAGTACTTC
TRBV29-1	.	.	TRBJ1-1	CSVETVMNTEAFF	TGCAGCGTTGAGACAGTCATGAACACTGAAGCTTTCTTT
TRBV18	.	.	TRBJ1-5	CASSGSNQPQHF	TGTGCCAGCTCTGGGAGCAATCAGCCCCAGCATTTT
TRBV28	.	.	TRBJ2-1	CASSLVGGTEQFF	TGTGCCAGCAGTTTAGTAGGGGGGACTGAGCAGTTCTTC
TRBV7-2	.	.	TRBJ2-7	CASSLGRAYEQYF	TGTGCCAGCAGCTTAGGCAGGGCTTACGAGCAGTACTTC
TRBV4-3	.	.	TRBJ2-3	CASSQDRPDTQYF	TGCGCCAGCAGCCAAGACAGGCCAGATACGCAGTATTTT
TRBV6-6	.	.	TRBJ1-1	CASSYRSGGMNTEAFF	TGTGCCAGCAGTTACCGTAGCGGGGGCATGAACACTGAAGCTTTCTTT
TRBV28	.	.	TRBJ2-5	CASSLSHGQETQYF	TGTGCCAGCAGTTTATCGCACGGACAAGAGACCCAGTACTTC
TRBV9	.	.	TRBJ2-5	CASSAPQGPPGGETQYF	TGTGCCAGCAGCGCGCCCCAGGGACCCCCAGGAGGAGAGACCCAGTACTTC
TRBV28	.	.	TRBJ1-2	CASSRPSGNYGYTF	TGTGCCAGCAGCCGACCGAGCGGTAACTATGGCTACACCTTC
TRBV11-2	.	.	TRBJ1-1	CASSLDARKRLGGIRTEAFF	TGTGCCAGCAGCTTAGATGCGCGTAAGAGGTTAGGGGGGATTAGGACTGAAGCTTTCTTT
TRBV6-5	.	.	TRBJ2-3	CASSWRTASTDTQYF	TGTGCCAGCAGTTGGAGGACAGCTAGCACAGATACGCAGTATTTT
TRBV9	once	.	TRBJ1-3	CASSPRTSSGNTIYF	TGTGCCAGCAGCCCGCGGACATCCTCTGGAAACACCATATATTTT
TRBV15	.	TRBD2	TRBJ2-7	CATSRDRPSGSYEQYF	TGTGCCACCAGCAGAGATCGGCCTAGCGGGAGCTACGAGCAGTACTTC
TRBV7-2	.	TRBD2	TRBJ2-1	CASSTGTSGSWYYNEQFF	TGTGCCAGCAGCACAGGGACTAGCGGGAGTTGGTATTATAATGAGCAGTTCTTC
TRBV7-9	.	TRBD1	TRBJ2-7	CASSPLDRGYEQYF	TGTGCCAGCAGCCCTCTCGACAGGGGTTACGAGCAGTACTTC